The present TCR beta chain was sequenced within a study of CD8+ T cells in alopecia areata. This clone appeared a few times. Gene names and germline refer to mouse. The DNA ends 4 residues before the CDR3 does, and the rest of the CDR3 is filled in from the germline J gene. CDR3 length equals 15 residues. Germline CDR1 MNHDT, CDR2 YYDKIL. Extracted from the samples, RNA was reverse transcribed into cDNA to serve as the sequencing template. The assay was immunoSEQ multiplex PCR, and TCRdb's table has in-frame clones only and misses some. The specimen gives 200,000 to 300,000 clones without singletons; the ten biggest hold around 1.2%. It was with CD4, CD8alpha, NKG2D, NKG2ACE and other markers that pooled cutaneous lymph node cells were sorted.

What was sequenced was CD4+ T cells sorted from a lymph node. The source is a C3H/HeJ mouse with alopecia areata. This line is of MHC haplotype H2-k. The V gene is TRBV17, the J gene TRBJ2-7; 12 bases are a match to TRBD2. The covered CDR3 bases are TGTGCTAGCAGAGCGACTGGGGGGGCTGGGGAT. Translated, it gives CASRATGGAGD. The CDR3 as a whole reads CASRATGGAGDEQYF.